This T cell receptor beta chain came from a study of cytomegalovirus exposure and HLA in healthy donors. Overall study findings and caveats: Analysis performed later found roughly 17,000 TCR beta sequences associated with HLA alleles at 0.05 false discovery rate. Accurate prediction of most subjects' HLA-A and HLA-B alleles from TCR beta sequences was reported. In an earlier analysis, productive rearrangement rates for most beta V segments clustered near 87% or 30%. Across all donors, roughly uniform sequencing depth was an assumption of the presence/absence analyses.

Amplification used 60 Vbeta primers and 13 Jbeta primers. Sequencing was performed with immunoSEQ multiplex PCR; in TCRdb, only in-frame clones are kept and a portion is missing. In the table there are around 150,000 clones, approximately 78% of which are singletons. Regarding this clone: What it binds is unknown.

CDR1 and CDR2 from the germline V gene are MDHEN and SYDVKM. Trimming removed 6 bases at V and 12 bases at J, with 20 bases between. CDR3 length: 13 amino acids. The rearrangement uses TRBV28 and TRBJ1-1; D not certain. This receptor was obtained from a young woman in good health and CMV-seropositive. Sample: PBMCs. In DNA, the CDR3 is TGTGCCAGCAGGACCACGACACCCCGCGTAACTTTCTTT. Translation gives CASRTTTPRVTFF.